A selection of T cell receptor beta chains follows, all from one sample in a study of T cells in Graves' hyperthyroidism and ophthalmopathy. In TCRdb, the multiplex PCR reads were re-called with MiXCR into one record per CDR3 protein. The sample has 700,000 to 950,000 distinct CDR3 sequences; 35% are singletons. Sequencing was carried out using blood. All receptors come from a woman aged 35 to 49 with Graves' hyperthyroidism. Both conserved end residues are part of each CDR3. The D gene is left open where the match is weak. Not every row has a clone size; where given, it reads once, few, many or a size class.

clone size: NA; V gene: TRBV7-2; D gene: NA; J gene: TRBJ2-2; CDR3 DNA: TGTGCCAGCAGCTTTGACTCGGGGGGCACCGGGGAGCTGTCTTTT; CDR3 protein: CASSFDSGGTGELSF
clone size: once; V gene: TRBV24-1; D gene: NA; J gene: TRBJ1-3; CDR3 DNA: TGTGCCACCAGTGCCGGTGGGGGAAACTCCATATATTTT; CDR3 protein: CATSAGGGNSIYF
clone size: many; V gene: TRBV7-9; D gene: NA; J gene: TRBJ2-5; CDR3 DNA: TGTGCCAGCGGTATGGAGACCCAGTACTTC; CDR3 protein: CASGMETQYF
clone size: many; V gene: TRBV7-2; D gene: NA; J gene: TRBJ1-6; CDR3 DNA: TGTGCCAGCAGCTTTCCCCCAGGGGCCCTCCACTTT; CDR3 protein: CASSFPPGALHF
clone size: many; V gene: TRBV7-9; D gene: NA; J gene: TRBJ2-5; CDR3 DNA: TGTGCCAGCAGCCAAGGACAGCACTACCAAGAGACCCAGTACTTC; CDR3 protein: CASSQGQHYQETQYF
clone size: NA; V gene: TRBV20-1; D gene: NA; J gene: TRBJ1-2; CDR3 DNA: TGCAGTGCTTATAGTAGTTACGATGGCTACACCTTC; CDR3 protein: CSAYSSYDGYTF
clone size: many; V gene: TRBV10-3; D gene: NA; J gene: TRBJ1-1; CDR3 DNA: TGTGCCATCAGGGCGCTTACCTCGGAAGCTTTCTTT; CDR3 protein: CAIRALTSEAFF
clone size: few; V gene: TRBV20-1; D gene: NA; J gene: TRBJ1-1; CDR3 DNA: TGCAGTGCTAGGGGCGCGGGTTTTCTAAAATACACTGAAGCTTTCTTT; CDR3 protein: CSARGAGFLKYTEAFF
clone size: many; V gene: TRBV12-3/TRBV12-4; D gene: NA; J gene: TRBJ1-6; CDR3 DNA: TGTGCCAGCACCCTTCAGGTGGATAGCAATTCACCCCTCCACTTT; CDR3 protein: CASTLQVDSNSPLHF
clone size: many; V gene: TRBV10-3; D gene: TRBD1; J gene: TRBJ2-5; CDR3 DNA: TGTGCCATCAGTGGGGGGACAGCCCAAGAGACCCAGTACTTC; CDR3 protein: CAISGGTAQETQYF
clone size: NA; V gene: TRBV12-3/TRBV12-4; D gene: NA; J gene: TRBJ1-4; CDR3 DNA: TGTGCCAGCAGTTTAGCGATGAATTGGCCTGGGGGCGAAAAACTGTTTTTT; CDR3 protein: CASSLAMNWPGGEKLFF
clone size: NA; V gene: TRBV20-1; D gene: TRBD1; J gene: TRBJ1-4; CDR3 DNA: TGCAGTGCGTGGGACAGGGGGCGAACTAATGAAAAACTGTTTTTT; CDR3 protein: CSAWDRGRTNEKLFF
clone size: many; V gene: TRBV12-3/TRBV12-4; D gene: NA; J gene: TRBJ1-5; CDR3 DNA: TGTGCCAGCAGTGGAGGGGGGGCGCCCCAGCATTTT; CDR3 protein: CASSGGGAPQHF
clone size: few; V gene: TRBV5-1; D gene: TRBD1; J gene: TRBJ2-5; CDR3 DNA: TGCGCCAGCAGCTTACAGGGGATGCCTGCTCAAGAGACCCAGTACTTC; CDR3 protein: CASSLQGMPAQETQYF
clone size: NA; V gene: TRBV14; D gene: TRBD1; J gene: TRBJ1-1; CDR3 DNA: TGTGCCAGCAGCCAGGGACAACAGGGGACTGAAGCTTTCTTT; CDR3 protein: CASSQGQQGTEAFF
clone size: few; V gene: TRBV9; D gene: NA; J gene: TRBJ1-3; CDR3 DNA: TGTGCCAGCAGCGTAGGAGGGTTCCAGGCGAACACCATATATTTT; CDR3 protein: CASSVGGFQANTIYF
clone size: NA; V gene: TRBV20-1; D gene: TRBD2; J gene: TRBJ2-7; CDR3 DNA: TGCAATGCTAGAGGTAACGACACGCGAGTGAAGGGGACTAGCGGGAGCACCTACGAGCAGTACTTC; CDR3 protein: CNARGNDTRVKGTSGSTYEQYF
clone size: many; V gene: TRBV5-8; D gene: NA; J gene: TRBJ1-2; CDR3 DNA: TGTGCCAGCAGCTTGGACAACGATGGCTACACCTTC; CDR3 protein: CASSLDNDGYTF
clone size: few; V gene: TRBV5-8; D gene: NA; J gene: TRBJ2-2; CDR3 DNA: TGTGCCAGCAGCTCGATACGTTCAGCATTGAACACCGGGGAGCTGTTTTTT; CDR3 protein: CASSSIRSALNTGELFF
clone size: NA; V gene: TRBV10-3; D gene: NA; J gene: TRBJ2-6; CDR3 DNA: TGTGCCATCAGTGGGAGGGACGGAACCCGCCCTGGGGCCAACGTCCTGACTTTC; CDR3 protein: CAISGRDGTRPGANVLTF
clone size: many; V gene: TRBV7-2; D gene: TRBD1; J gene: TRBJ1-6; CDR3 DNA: TGTGCCAGCAGCTCCGGACAGGGGCGACCACCCCTCCACTTT; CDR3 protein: CASSSGQGRPPLHF
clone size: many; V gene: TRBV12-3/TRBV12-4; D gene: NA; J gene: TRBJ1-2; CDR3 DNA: TGTGCCAGCAGTTTCGCGAAGGACAGACCGAACTATGGCTACACCTTC; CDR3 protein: CASSFAKDRPNYGYTF
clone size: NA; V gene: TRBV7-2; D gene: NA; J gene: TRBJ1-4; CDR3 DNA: TGTGCCAGCAGCGGGGGGCCCGGTGAAAAACTGTTTTTT; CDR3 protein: CASSGGPGEKLFF
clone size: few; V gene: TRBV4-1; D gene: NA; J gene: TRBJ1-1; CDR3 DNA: TGCGCCAGCAGCCAAGCCCAGGTCCGGTATGAAGCTTTCTTT; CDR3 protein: CASSQAQVRYEAFF
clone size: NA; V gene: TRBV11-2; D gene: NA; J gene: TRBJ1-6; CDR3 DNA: TGTGCCAGCAGCGGGACTTTTGGAAATTCACCCCTCCACTTT; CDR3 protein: CASSGTFGNSPLHF
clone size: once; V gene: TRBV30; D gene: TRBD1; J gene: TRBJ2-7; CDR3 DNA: TGTGCCAGTAGTTTCGGACAGGACGGGTCCTACGAGCAGTACTTC; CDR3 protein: CASSFGQDGSYEQYF
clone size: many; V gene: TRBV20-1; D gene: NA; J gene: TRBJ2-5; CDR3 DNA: TGCAGTGCTAGGTTTGGGGGGTTGTTTGGTGAGACCCAGTACTTC; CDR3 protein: CSARFGGLFGETQYF